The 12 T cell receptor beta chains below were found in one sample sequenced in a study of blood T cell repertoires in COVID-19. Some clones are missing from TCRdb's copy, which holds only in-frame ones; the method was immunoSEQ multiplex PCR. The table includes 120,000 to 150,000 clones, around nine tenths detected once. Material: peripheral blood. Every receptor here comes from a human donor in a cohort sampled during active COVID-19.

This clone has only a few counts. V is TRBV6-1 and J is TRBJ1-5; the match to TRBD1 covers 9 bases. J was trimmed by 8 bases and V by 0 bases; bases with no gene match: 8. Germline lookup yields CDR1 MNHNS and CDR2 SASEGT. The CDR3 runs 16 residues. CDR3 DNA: TGTGCCAGCAGTGAAGCGGAAGGGACAGGGCATAAGCCCCAGCATTTT. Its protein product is CASSEAEGTGHKPQHF.

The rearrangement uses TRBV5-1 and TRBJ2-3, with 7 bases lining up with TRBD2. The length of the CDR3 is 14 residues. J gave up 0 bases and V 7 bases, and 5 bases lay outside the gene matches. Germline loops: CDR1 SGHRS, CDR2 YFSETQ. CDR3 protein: CASRTRQSTDTQYF. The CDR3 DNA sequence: TGCGCCAGCCGGACTAGACAAAGCACAGATACGCAGTATTTT.

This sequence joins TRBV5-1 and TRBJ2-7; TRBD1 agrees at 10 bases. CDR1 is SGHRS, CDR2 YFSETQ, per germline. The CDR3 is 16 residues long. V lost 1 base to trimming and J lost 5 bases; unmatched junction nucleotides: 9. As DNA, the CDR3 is TGCGCCAGCAGCTTGTCGGTCGGGACAGGGGAGCACGAGCAGTACTTC. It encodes CASSLSVGTGEHEQYF.

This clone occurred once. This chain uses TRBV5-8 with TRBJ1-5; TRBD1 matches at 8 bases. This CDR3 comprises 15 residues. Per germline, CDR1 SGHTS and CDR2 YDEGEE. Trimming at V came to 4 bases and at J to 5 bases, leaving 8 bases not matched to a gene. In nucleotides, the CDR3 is TGTGCCAGCAGCCGGACAGGGTTGGAGCATCAGCCCCAGCATTTT. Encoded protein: CASSRTGLEHQPQHF.

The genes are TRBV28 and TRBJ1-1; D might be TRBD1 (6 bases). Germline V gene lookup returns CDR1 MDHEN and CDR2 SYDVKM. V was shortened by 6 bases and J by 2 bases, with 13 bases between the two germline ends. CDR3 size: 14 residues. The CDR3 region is CASSRIQGNTEAFF. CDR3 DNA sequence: TGTGCCAGCAGCCGCATACAGGGAAACACTGAAGCTTTCTTT.

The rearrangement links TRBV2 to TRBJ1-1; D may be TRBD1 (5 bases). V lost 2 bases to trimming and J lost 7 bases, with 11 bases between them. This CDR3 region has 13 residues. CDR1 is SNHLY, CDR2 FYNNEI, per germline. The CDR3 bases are TGTGCCAGCAGTGAATACTGGGGCGGTGAAGCTTTCTTT. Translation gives CASSEYWGGEAFF.

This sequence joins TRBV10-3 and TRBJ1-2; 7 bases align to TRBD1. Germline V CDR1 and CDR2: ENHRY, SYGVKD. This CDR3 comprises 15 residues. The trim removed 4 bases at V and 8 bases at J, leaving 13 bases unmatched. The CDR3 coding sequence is TGTGCCATCAGTGGGAGGGAAGGGGGCGCCGAGGGCTACACCTTC. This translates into CAISGREGGAEGYTF.

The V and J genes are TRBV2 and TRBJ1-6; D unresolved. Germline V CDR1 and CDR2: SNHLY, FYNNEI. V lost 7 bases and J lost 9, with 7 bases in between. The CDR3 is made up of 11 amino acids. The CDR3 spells CASNGVSPLHF. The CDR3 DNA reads TGTGCCAGCAACGGGGTTTCACCCCTCCACTTT.

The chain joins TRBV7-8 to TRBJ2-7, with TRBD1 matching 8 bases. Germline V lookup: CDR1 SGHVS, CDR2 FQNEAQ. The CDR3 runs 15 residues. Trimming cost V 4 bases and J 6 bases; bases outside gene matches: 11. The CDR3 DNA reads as TGTGCCAGCAGCTCCAGCCCAGGGGGCGCGGGCGAGCAGTACTTC. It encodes CASSSSPGGAGEQYF.

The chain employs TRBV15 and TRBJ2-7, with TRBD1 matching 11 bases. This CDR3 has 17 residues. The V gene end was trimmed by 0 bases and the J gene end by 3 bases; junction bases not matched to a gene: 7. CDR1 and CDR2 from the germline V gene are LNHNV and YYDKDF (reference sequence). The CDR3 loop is CATSRDARTGGVYEQYF. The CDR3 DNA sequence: TGTGCCACCAGCAGAGATGCTCGGACAGGGGGCGTCTACGAGCAGTACTTC. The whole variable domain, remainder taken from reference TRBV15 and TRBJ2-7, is DAMVIQNPRYQVTQFGKPVTLSCSQTLNHNVMYWYQQKSSQAPKLLFHYYDKDFNNEADTPDNFQSRRPNTSFCFLDIRSPGLGDTAMYLCATSRDARTGGVYEQYFGPGTRLTVT.

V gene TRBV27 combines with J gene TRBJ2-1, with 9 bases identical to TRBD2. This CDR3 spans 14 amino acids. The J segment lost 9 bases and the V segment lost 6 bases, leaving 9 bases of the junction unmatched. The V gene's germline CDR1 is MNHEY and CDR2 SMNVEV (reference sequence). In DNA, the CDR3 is TGTGCCAGCAGAGAGCGGGGGGTTCAGGTTGAGCAGTTCTTC. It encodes CASRERGVQVEQFF.

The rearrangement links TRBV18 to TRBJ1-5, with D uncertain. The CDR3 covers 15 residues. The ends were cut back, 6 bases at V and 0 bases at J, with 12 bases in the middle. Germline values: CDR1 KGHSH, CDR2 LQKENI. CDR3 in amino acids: CASSAAEGSNQPQHF. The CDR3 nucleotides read TGTGCCAGCTCGGCTGCGGAGGGTAGCAATCAGCCCCAGCATTTT.